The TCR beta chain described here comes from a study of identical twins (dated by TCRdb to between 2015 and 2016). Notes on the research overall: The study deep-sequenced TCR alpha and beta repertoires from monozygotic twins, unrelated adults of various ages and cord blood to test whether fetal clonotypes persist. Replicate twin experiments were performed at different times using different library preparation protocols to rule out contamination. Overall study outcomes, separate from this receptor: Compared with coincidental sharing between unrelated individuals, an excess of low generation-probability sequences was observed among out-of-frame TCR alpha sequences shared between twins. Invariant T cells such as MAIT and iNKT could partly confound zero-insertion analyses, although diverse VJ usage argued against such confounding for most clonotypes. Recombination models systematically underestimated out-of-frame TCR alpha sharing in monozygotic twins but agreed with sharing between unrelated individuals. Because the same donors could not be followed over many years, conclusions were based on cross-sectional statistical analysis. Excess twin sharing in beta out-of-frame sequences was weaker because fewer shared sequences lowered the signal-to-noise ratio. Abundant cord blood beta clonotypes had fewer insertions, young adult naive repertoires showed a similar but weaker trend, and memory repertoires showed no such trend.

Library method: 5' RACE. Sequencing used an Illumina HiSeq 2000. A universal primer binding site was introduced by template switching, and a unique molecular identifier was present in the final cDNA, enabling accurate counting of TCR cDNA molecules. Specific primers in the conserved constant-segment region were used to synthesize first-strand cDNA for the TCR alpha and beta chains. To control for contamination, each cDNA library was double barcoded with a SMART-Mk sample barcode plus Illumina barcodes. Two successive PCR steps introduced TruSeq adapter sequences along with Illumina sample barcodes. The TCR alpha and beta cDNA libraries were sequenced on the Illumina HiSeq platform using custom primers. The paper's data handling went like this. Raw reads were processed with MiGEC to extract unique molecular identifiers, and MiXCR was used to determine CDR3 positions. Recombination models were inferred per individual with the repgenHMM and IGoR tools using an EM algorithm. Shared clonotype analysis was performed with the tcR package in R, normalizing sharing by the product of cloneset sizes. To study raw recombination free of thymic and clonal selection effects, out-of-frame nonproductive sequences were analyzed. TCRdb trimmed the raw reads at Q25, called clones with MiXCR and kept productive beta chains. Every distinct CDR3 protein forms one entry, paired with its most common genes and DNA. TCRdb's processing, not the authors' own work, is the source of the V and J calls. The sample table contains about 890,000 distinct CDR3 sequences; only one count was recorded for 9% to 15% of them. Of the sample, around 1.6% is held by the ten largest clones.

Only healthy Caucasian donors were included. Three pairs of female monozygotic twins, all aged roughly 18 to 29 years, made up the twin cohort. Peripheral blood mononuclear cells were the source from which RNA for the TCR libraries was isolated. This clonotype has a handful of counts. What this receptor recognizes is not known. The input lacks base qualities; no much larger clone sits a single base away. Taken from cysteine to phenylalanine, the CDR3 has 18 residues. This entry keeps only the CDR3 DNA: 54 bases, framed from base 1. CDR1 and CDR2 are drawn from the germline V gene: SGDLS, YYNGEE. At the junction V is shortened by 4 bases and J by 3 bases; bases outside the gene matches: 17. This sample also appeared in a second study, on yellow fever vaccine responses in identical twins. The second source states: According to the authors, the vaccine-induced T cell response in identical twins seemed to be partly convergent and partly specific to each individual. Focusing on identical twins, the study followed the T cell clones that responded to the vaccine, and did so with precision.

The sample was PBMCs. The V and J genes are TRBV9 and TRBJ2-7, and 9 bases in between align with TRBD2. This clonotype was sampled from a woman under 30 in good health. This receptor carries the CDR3 CASSPRAGGAGGNYEQYF. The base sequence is TGTGCCAGCAGCCCCCGTGCGGGAGGAGCGGGAGGTAACTACGAGCAGTACTTC.